What follows describes a single T cell receptor (beta chain). Measured with immunoSEQ multiplex PCR; TCRdb has only the in-frame clones, and not every one. This table holds approximately 670,000 clones, 70% to 90% found once. The record originates from a study of blood T cell repertoires in COVID-19. V lost 0 bases to trimming and J lost 3 bases, with 23 bases between them. In germline, CDR1 is SNHLY, CDR2 FYNNEI. The CDR3 sequence is 19 residues long. This receptor was obtained from a woman aged 18-30 years with acute or convalescent COVID-19. Source material: peripheral blood. The V call is TRBV2, the J call TRBJ2-5; maybe TRBD2 (7 bases). The CDR3, as DNA: TGTGCCAGCAGTGAAGCCTCCGGACTAACGGGGGGCCCAAAAGAGACCCAGTACTTC. Translating it yields CASSEASGLTGGPKETQYF.